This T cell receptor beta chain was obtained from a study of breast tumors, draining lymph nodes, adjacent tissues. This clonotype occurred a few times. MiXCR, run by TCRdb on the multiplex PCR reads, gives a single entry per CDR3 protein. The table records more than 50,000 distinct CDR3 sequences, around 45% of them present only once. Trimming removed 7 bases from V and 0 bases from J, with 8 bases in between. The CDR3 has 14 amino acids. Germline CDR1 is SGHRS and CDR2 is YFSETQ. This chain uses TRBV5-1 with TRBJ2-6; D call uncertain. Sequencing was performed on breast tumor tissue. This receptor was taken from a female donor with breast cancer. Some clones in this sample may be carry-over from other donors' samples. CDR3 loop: CASGVDSGANVLTF. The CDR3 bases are TGCGCCAGCGGCGTCGACTCTGGGGCCAACGTCCTGACTTTC.